The next 31 T cell receptor beta chains were all read from a single sample in a study of T cell responses to AZD1222 COVID-19 vaccine. Sequenced by immunoSEQ multiplex PCR; TCRdb stores in-frame clones only, minus some. The sample includes approximately 100,000 clones, about 89% of them seen just once. This specimen consisted of peripheral blood, obtained on day 0 of AZD1222 vaccination. The receptors here all came from an adult in good health.

The J gene is TRBJ1-4, the V gene TRBV11-2; TRBD1 aligns across 10 bases. CDR1 is SGHAT, CDR2 FQNNGV, per germline. CDR3 size: 15 residues. J lost 4 bases, V lost 4 bases, and 3 bases had no gene match. The CDR3 sequence: CASSYGQGDNEKLFF. The CDR3 nucleotides read TGTGCCAGCAGCTACGGACAGGGGGATAATGAAAAACTGTTTTTT.

The chain uses TRBV27 and TRBJ1-6; no clear D. V lost 7 bases to trimming and J lost 7 bases, with 8 bases between them. Germline CDR1 reads MNHEY; CDR2 reads SMNVEV (reference sequence). This CDR3 comprises 12 residues. Written as DNA, the CDR3 is TGTGCCAGCACCCAAGGGAATTCACCCCTCCACTTT. Translation gives CASTQGNSPLHF.

The V gene is TRBV28, the J gene TRBJ1-1; 8 bases line up with TRBD1. With 7 bases clipped from V and 5 bases from J, the junction kept 9 bases outside the gene matches. The CDR3 runs to 14 residues. Looked up from germline, CDR1 is MDHEN and CDR2 is SYDVKM. The CDR3 sequence: CASNPQGARTEAFF. The CDR3 nucleotides are TGTGCCAGCAATCCTCAGGGGGCGCGTACTGAAGCTTTCTTT.

The genes are TRBV3-1 (or the pseudogene TRBV3-2) and TRBJ1-2; a weak D match, TRBD1 (5 bases). This CDR3 has 16 amino acids. Per germline, CDR1 LGHDT and CDR2 YNNKEL (reference sequence). V was clipped by 1 base and J by 14 bases, with 26 bases between them. The CDR3 sequence is CASSQGIYGGSMATTF. The CDR3 DNA reads as TGTGCCAGCAGCCAAGGAATTTACGGGGGATCTATGGCTACAACCTTC.

Only one count was recorded for this clone. The rearrangement joins TRBV4-1 to TRBJ1-4; 10 bases agree with TRBD1. The CDR3 loop spans 15 amino acids. Germline V lookup: CDR1 MGHRA, CDR2 YSYEKL. V was pared by 4 bases and J by 6 bases, with 5 bases of the junction left unmatched. The CDR3 DNA reads as TGCGCCAGCAGCCGCCCGGGACAGGGGTATGAAAAACTGTTTTTT. This encodes CASSRPGQGYEKLFF.

The gene calls are TRBV12-5 and TRBJ1-2; D may be TRBD1 (6 bases). CDR3 size: 13 residues. Deletions cut 5 bases from V and 3 bases from J, with 10 bases between. Germline loops: CDR1 LGHNT, CDR2 FRNRAP. CDR3: CASGARQDYGYTF. For the CDR3, the DNA is TGTGCTAGTGGTGCCCGACAGGACTATGGCTACACCTTC.

The chain combines TRBV23-1 with TRBJ2-6; tentative D call: TRBD1 (5 bases). TRBV23-1 is an ORF; its function is uncertain. The V gene lost 2 bases and the J gene lost 0 bases, with 17 bases spanning the gap. CDR3 size: 19 residues. The CDR3 region has the DNA TGCGCCAGCAGTCAAGGGGCAGGGATAGGATGCTCTGGGGCCAACGTCCTGACTTTC. It yields the protein CASSQGAGIGCSGANVLTF.

The V call is TRBV10-2, the J call TRBJ1-2; 7 nucleotides line up with TRBD1. CDR3 length equals 15 residues. Germline trimming cut 3 bases from V and 4 bases from J; bases unmatched to any gene: 8. Germline CDR1 WSHSY, CDR2 SAAADI. Here the CDR3 reads CASSEGTALGYGYTF. The CDR3, as DNA: TGCGCCAGCAGTGAAGGGACAGCCCTTGGCTATGGCTACACCTTC.

The chain employs TRBV7-9 and TRBJ1-3; D gene uncertain. V lost 7 bases to trimming and J lost 0 bases, with 13 bases between them. The CDR3 totals 15 residues. Per germline, CDR1 SEHNR and CDR2 FQNEAQ (reference sequence). The CDR3: CASTNRESSGNTIYF. The CDR3 DNA follows: TGTGCCAGCACAAACAGAGAGAGCTCTGGAAACACCATATATTTT.

V usage is TRBV11-2 and J usage is TRBJ1-5; a possible D gene is TRBD1 (5 bases). Per the germline V gene, CDR1 is SGHAT and CDR2 is FQNNGV. The ends were cut back, 1 base at V and 4 bases at J, with 11 bases in the middle. The CDR3 runs to 15 residues. The CDR3 region is CASSLVGGFNQPQHF. In nucleotides, the CDR3 is TGTGCCAGCAGCTTAGTTGGGGGGTTTAATCAGCCCCAGCATTTT.

The V call is TRBV6-2 or TRBV6-3, the J call TRBJ1-6; 8 bases are shared with TRBD1. This CDR3 region has 16 residues. The germline V gene encodes CDR1 MNHEY and CDR2 SVGEGT. The V segment lost 6 bases and the J segment 2 bases; nucleotides outside the gene matches: 6. In DNA, the CDR3 is TGTGCCAGCAGCCCTGAGGACAGGGCCTATAATTCACCCCTCCACTTT. Encoded protein: CASSPEDRAYNSPLHF.

The chain uses TRBV7-9 and TRBJ2-4, with D possibly being TRBD1 (8 bases). There are 16 residues in the CDR3. Germline V lookup: CDR1 SEHNR, CDR2 FQNEAQ (reference sequence). Trimming took 7 bases from V and 9 from J, leaving 25 bases between them. The CDR3 coding sequence is TGTGCCAGCACCCTAAACAGGGGGATAGGGAGGGCCATTCAGTACTTC. Translation gives CASTLNRGIGRAIQYF.

This sequence joins TRBV5-5 and TRBJ1-1; D is unresolved. This CDR3 region has 14 residues. Looked up from germline, CDR1 is SGHKS and CDR2 is YYEKEE (reference sequence). V shed 4 bases and J shed 0 bases, with 10 bases lying between them. DNA of the CDR3: TGTGCCAGCAGCCCGGGTCTAATGAACACTGAAGCTTTCTTT. Its translation is CASSPGLMNTEAFF. Together with reference TRBV5-5 and TRBJ1-1, the CDR3 gives the full variable domain: DAGVTQSPTHLIKTRGQQVTLRCSPISGHKSVSWYQQVLGQGPQFIFQYYEKEERGRGNFPDRFSARQFPNYSSELNVNALLLGDSALYLCASSPGLMNTEAFFGQGTRLTVV.

The chain carries TRBV5-1 and TRBJ2-3; weak D call: TRBD2 (5 bases). V was shortened by 6 bases and J by 0 bases, with 11 bases between the two germline ends. The CDR3 totals 14 residues. CDR1 and CDR2 (germline): SGHRS, YFSETQ. As DNA, the CDR3 is TGCGCCAGCAAAGAGGGATCTAGCACAGATACGCAGTATTTT. This encodes CASKEGSSTDTQYF.

Notes on this clone: The identical CDR3 is also encoded by other nucleotide sequences in the sample. This sequence joins TRBV9 and TRBJ2-2; either TRBD1 or TRBD2 may supply D (5 bases each). Germline loops: CDR1 SGDLS, CDR2 YYNGEE. The CDR3 has 15 residues. The V and J ends lost 1 base and 4 bases respectively, with 11 bases between them. The CDR3 reads CASSVRAGTTGELFF. As DNA, the CDR3 is TGTGCCAGCAGCGTACGGGCCGGGACCACCGGGGAGCTGTTTTTT.

CDR3 DNA: TGCAGCGTTGAAAGTGGGGCAGGGTCCGTTGACTATGGCTACACCTTC. Amino acid sequence: CSVESGAGSVDYGYTF. The V gene is TRBV29-1, the J gene TRBJ1-2, with D possibly being TRBD1 (5 bases). Germline values: CDR1 SQVTM, CDR2 ANQGSEA. The CDR3 has 16 residues. The ends were cut back, 2 bases at V and 3 bases at J, with 19 bases in the middle.

In this sample, this clone turned up once. The chain is built from TRBV6-5 and TRBJ1-5, with D hard to call. Germline V gene data show CDR1 as MNHEY and CDR2 as SVGAGI. The CDR3 has 13 residues. Trimming took 4 bases from V and 7 from J, leaving 11 bases between them. Here the CDR3 DNA reads TGTGCCAGCAGTTGGGGTAGAGAACAGCCCCAGCATTTT. Its translation: CASSWGREQPQHF.

This chain connects TRBV23-1 to TRBJ2-7; D is unresolved. TRBV23-1 is reported as an ORF; its role is uncertain. V dropped 4 bases and J dropped 3 bases, with 13 bases sitting between them. This CDR3 is 14 amino acids long. CDR3 bases: TGCGCCAGCAGTCTTAGTCTTCGGCGCTACGAGCAGTACTTC. This sequence encodes CASSLSLRRYEQYF.

The rearrangement joins TRBV4-1 to TRBJ1-6; D gene uncertain. This CDR3 is 16 amino acids long. Trimming removed 3 bases from V and 7 bases from J, with 16 bases in between. CDR1 and CDR2 (germline): MGHRA, YSYEKL. DNA for the CDR3: TGCGCCAGCAGCCAGGTGCAGACACGGCGAAATTCACCCCTCCACTTT. Translated: CASSQVQTRRNSPLHF.

V is TRBV28 and J is TRBJ2-7; 8 bases match TRBD1. This CDR3 contains 15 residues. V dropped 5 bases and J dropped 0; count of bases not matched to a gene: 6. CDR1 is MDHEN, CDR2 SYDVKM, per germline. The CDR3, as DNA: TGTGCCAGCAGTGGACAGGGTTCCTTCTCCTACGAGCAGTACTTC. Its protein is CASSGQGSFSYEQYF.

V and J are TRBV5-1 and TRBJ2-7; 8 nucleotides agree with TRBD1. Germline CDR1 and CDR2: SGHRS and YFSETQ. The V and J ends lost 0 bases and 5 bases, in that order; junction bases with no gene match: 4. The CDR3 is 14 amino acids. The chain's CDR3 is CASSLAQQGDEQYF. In nucleotides, the CDR3 is TGCGCCAGCAGCTTGGCCCAACAGGGGGACGAGCAGTACTTC.

This chain uses TRBV7-2 with TRBJ2-1; D not certain. Germline V gene sequence: CDR1 SGHTA, CDR2 FQGNSA. V lost 5 bases and J lost 6, with 14 bases in between. The CDR3 has 14 amino acids. The DNA of the CDR3 is TGTGCCAGCAGCCCCCGATCGCGTCCCAATGAGCAGTTCTTC. Translating it yields CASSPRSRPNEQFF.

The CDR3 bases are TGTGCCAGCAGCTCCAGACAGGGGTCTGAAAAACTGTTTTTT. Translation: CASSSRQGSEKLFF. The chain joins TRBV7-9 to TRBJ1-4, with 8 bases identical to TRBD1. This CDR3 comprises 14 residues. With V trimmed by 4 bases and J by 7 bases, 5 bases remained unmatched. Germline lookup yields CDR1 SEHNR and CDR2 FQNEAQ (reference sequence).

The V and J genes are TRBV12-3 or TRBV12-4 and TRBJ2-3; D gene unclear. The length of the CDR3 is 9 residues. Trimming left V 10 bases short and J 11 bases short, with 10 bases between. The CDR3 DNA follows: TGTGCCATAGGGTCGAAGCAGTATTTT. Protein sequence: CAIGSKQYF.

The chain carries TRBV29-1 and TRBJ1-5; 8 bases are a match to TRBD1. Germline V gene lookup returns CDR1 SQVTM and CDR2 ANQGSEA. The CDR3 covers 14 residues. With V trimmed by 6 bases and J by 7 bases, 11 bases remained unmatched. The CDR3 nucleotides read TGCAGCGTCGAAAGGGGGGCAGGGGGCCAGCCCCAGCATTTT. Translating gives CSVERGAGGQPQHF.

The rearrangement links TRBV5-1 to TRBJ1-3, with 7 bases identical to TRBD1. This CDR3 spans 14 amino acids. Germline loops: CDR1 SGHRS, CDR2 YFSETQ. Unmatched junction bases numbered 3, after V lost 4 bases and J lost 2 bases. The CDR3 protein is CASSQGTAGNTIYF. Here the CDR3 DNA reads TGCGCCAGCAGCCAGGGGACAGCTGGAAACACCATATATTTT.

The gene calls are TRBV15 and TRBJ2-7; 10 bases line up with TRBD1. The V gene's germline CDR1 is LNHNV and CDR2 YYDKDF (reference sequence). The CDR3 is made up of 18 amino acids. J gave up 0 bases and V 2 bases, and 10 bases lay outside the gene matches. The CDR3 DNA is TGTGCCACCAGCAGATTTGGGACAGGGGAGGACAACTCCTACGAGCAGTACTTC. Encoded protein: CATSRFGTGEDNSYEQYF.

This clone turned up a few times. The V and J genes are TRBV6-1 and TRBJ1-5; D not resolved. Trimming took off 2 bases at V and 1 base at J, with 6 bases between the two ends. This CDR3 region has 14 residues. Germline V gene lookup returns CDR1 MNHNS and CDR2 SASEGT. The chain's CDR3 is CASSEFWSNQPQHF. CDR3 in DNA: TGTGCCAGCAGTGAATTTTGGAGCAATCAGCCCCAGCATTTT.

The chain's CDR3 is CASSFHGTGYGYTF. The CDR3 nucleotides are TGTGCCAGCAGCTTCCACGGGACAGGCTATGGCTACACCTTC. J is TRBJ1-2 and V is TRBV13, with 8 bases lining up with TRBD1. CDR3 size: 14 residues. Trimming took 3 bases from V and 4 from J; bases not matched to a gene: 4. Looked up from germline, CDR1 is PRHDT and CDR2 is FYEKMQ (reference sequence).

This sequence joins TRBV9 and TRBJ1-1; 7 positions match TRBD1. With V trimmed by 3 bases and J by 7 bases, 9 bases remained unmatched. The germline gives CDR1 SGDLS, CDR2 YYNGEE. The length of the CDR3 is 14 residues. CDR3 in DNA: TGTGCCAGCAGCGCAAGGGGGCGGGGTGATGAAGCTTTCTTT. Translating it yields CASSARGRGDEAFF.

The chain carries TRBV29-1 and TRBJ1-5; 7 positions match TRBD1. There are 13 residues in the CDR3. CDR1 is SQVTM and CDR2 is ANQGSEA in the germline V gene. V shed 4 bases, J shed 0 bases, and the junction held 0 bases outside the gene matches. Here the CDR3 reads CSVAGGSNQPQHF. DNA for the CDR3: TGCAGCGTTGCAGGGGGTAGCAATCAGCCCCAGCATTTT.